The clone carrying this T cell receptor (beta chain) is termed medium-sized. TCRdb reanalysed the RACE reads using MiXCR and keeps one entry per CDR3 protein. The sample has under 40,000 distinct CDR3 sequences, 10% to 15% seen once. Specified time point: pre-sensitization, week 0. Treatment defined: therapeutic diphenylcyclopropenone sensitization with weekly scalp DPC. Sequencing started from total RNA isolated from unfractionated whole blood. Alopecia patients, 18 to 70 years old and DPC-suitable, served as donors. The CDR3 extends over 14 amino acids. V lost 6 bases and J 0 bases, leaving 11 bases between the germline ends. The germline CDR1 and CDR2 sequences are ENHRY and SYGVKD. This sample was included in a study of human T cells and chemical hapten exposure.

The rearrangement links TRBV10-3 to TRBJ1-2; a possible D gene is TRBD1 (5 bases). The starting material was whole blood, obtained in connection with sensitization to the hapten diphenylcyclopropenone (DPC). The source is a middle-aged woman with alopecia areata. Some clones in this sample may be carry-over from other donors' samples. For the CDR3, the DNA is TGTGCCATCAGCGGCAGGGCCACTAACTATGGCTACACCTTC. Protein product: CAISGRATNYGYTF.